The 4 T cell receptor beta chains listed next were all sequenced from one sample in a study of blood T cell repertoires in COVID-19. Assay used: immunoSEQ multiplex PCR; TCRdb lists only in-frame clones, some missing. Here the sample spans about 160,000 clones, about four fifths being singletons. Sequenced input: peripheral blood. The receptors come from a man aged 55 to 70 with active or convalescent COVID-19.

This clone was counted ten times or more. DNA of the CDR3: TGTGCCAGCAGCGCATCTCCAGGGCGCAATCAGCCCCAGCATTTT. Protein: CASSASPGRNQPQHF. The J gene is TRBJ1-5, the V gene TRBV5-5; perhaps TRBD1 as D (5 bases). The V end was cut by 4 bases, the J end by 2 bases, with 13 bases between. Germline CDR1 reads SGHKS; CDR2 reads YYEKEE (reference sequence). The CDR3 covers 15 residues.

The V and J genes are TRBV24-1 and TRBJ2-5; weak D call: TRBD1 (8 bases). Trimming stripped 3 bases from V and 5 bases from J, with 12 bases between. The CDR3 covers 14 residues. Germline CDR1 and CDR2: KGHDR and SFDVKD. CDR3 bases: TGTGCCACCAGTGATACACAGGGGGGGGAGACCCAGTACTTC. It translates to CATSDTQGGETQYF.

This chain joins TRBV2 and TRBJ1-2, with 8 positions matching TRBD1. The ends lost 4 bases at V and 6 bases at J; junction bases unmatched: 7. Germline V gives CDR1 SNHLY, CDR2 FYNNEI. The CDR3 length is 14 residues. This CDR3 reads CASSAQTGGDGYTF. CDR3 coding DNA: TGTGCCAGCAGTGCACAAACAGGGGGGGATGGCTACACCTTC. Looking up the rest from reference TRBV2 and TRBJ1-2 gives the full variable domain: EPEVTQTPSHQVTQMGQEVILRCVPISNHLYFYWYRQILGQKVEFLVSFYNNEISEKSEIFDDQFSVERPDGSNFTLKIRSTKLEDSAMYFCASSAQTGGDGYTFGSGTRLTVV.

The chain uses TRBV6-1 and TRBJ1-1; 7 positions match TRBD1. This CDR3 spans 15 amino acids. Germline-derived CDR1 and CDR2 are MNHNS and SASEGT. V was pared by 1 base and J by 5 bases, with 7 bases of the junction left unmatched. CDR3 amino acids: CASSEGRGMGTEAFF. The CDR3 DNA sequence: TGTGCCAGCAGTGAAGGCAGGGGGATGGGGACTGAAGCTTTCTTT.